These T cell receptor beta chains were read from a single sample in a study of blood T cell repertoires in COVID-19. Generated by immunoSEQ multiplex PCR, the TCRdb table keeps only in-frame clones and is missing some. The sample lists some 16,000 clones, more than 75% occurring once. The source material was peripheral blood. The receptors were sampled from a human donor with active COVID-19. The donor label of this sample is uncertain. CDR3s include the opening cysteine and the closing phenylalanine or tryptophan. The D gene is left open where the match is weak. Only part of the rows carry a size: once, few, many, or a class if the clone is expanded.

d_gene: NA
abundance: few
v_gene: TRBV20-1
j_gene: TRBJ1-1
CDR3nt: TGCAGTGCTAGGAGGGTTGAAGCTTTCTTT
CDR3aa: CSARRVEAFF

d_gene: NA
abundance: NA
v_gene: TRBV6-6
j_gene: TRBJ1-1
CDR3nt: TGTGCCAGCAATACAGGGATCACTGAAGCTTTCTTT
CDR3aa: CASNTGITEAFF

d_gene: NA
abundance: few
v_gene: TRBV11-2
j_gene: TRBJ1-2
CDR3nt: TGTGCCAGCAGCCCTATCCAGGGGTTTGGGAACTATGGCTACACCTTC
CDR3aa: CASSPIQGFGNYGYTF

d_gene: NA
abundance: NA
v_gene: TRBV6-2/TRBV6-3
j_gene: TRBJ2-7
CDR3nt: TGTGCCAGCAGTTACGGAACTACCTACGAGCAGTACTTC
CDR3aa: CASSYGTTYEQYF

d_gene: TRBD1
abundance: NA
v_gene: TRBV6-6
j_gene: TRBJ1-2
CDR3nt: TGTGCCAGCAGCCCGGGACAGGGAGTCTTC
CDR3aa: CASSPGQGVF

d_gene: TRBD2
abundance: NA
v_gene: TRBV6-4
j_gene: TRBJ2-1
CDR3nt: TGTGCCATCGCCGGGACTAGTCTCTCTGAGCAGTTCTTC
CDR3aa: CAIAGTSLSEQFF

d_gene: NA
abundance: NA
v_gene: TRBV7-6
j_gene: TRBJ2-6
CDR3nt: TGTGCCAGCAGCTTAGACAGGGTAGATGGGGCCAACGTCCTGACTTTC
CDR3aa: CASSLDRVDGANVLTF

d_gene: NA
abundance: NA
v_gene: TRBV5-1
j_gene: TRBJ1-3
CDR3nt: TGCGCCAGCAGCCCAAACCTCGACAGTTACTCTGGAAACACCATATATTTT
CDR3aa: CASSPNLDSYSGNTIYF

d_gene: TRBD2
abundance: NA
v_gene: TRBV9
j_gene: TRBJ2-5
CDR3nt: TGTGCCAGCAGCCCAATAGCGGGGGGAGGGGAGACCCAGTACTTC
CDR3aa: CASSPIAGGGETQYF

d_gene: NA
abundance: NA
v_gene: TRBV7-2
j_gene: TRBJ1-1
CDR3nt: TGTGCCAGCAGCCTCGTCGGGGGGAACACTGAAGCTTTCTTT
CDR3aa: CASSLVGGNTEAFF

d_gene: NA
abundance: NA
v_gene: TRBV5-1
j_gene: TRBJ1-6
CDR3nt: TGCGCCAGCAGCTTGGCAGGGGTGGTTTCACCCCTCCACTTT
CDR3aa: CASSLAGVVSPLHF

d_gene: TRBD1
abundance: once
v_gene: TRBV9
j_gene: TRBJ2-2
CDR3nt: TGTGCCAGCAGCGCGACAGGGTCCGGGTCCGGGGAGCTGTTTTTT
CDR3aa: CASSATGSGSGELFF

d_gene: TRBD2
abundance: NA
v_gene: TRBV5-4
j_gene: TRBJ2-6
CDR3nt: TGTGCCAGCAGCGGGGGGGACCTCAAGGGCGTCCTGACTTTC
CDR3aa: CASSGGDLKGVLTF

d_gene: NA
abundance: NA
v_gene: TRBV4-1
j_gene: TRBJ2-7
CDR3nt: TGCGCCAGCAGCCAAGATATGGAGTACGAGCAGTACTTC
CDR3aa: CASSQDMEYEQYF

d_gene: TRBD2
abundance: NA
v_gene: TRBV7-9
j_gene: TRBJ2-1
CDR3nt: TGTGCCAAAACCCCGCCGGGACTAACCTACAATGAGCAGTTCTTC
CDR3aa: CAKTPPGLTYNEQFF

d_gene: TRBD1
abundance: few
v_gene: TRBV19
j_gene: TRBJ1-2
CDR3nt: TGTGCCAGTAGTACACAGGGGGCGCGGGGCTATGGCTACACCTTC
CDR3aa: CASSTQGARGYGYTF

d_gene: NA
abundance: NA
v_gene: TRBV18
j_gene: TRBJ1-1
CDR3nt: TGTGCCAGCTCACCGGCCCCGGGACAATCTTCCGAAGCTTTCTTT
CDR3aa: CASSPAPGQSSEAFF

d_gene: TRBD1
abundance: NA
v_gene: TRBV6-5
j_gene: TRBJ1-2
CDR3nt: TGTGCCAGCAGTTCCCAGACAGGGGGCTCCCCCTATGGCTACACCTTC
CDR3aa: CASSSQTGGSPYGYTF

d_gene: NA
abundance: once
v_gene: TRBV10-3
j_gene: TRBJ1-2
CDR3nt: TGTGCCATCAGTGAGTCGCCGGGCTATGGCTACACCTTC
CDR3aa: CAISESPGYGYTF